The TCR beta chain described here comes from a study of response to subunit inactivated influenza vaccine. On this clonotype itself: No antigen is known for it.

General observations from the study: The authors offered the suggestion that each seasonal influenza vaccination recruits few new T cells.

This CDR3 is 12 amino acids long. Germline V lookup: CDR1 SEHNR, CDR2 FQNEAQ (reference sequence). In TCRdb, the RT-PCR reads were re-called with MiXCR into one record per CDR3 protein. This sample carries roughly 780,000 distinct CDR3 sequences, less than 20% of them seen once, and the ten largest clones take approximately 10%. The sample in question was PBMCs from blood, obtained 5 to 6 days after vaccination. The receptor's source is a man aged 50 to 59 who received an inactivated influenza vaccine. This sequence joins TRBV7-9 and TRBJ2-5; D call uncertain. The CDR3 spells CAELVEQETQYF. DNA of the CDR3: TGTGCGGAGCTCGTGGAACAAGAGACCCAGTACTTC.